What follows are 21 T cell receptor beta chains derived from one specimen sequenced in a study of T cells in Graves' hyperthyroidism and ophthalmopathy. RNA transcripts were the template for amplifying TCR beta CDR3 regions. During a first-round RT-PCR of the TCR CDR3, the HTBI primer set was used. TCRdb reprocessed the multiplex PCR reads via MiXCR and lists one record per CDR3 protein. The repertoire includes about 160,000 distinct CDR3 sequences, roughly 9.4% of them detected once, and roughly 23% sits in the top ten. The sequencing input was blood. The receptors were gathered from a woman younger than 35 with Graves' hyperthyroidism that later progressed to Graves' ophthalmopathy.

This clonotype has at least ten counts. This chain connects TRBV9 to TRBJ2-1, with D perhaps TRBD2 (7 bases). Germline V gives CDR1 SGDLS, CDR2 YYNGEE. Deletions cut 2 bases from V and 5 bases from J, with 20 bases between. The CDR3 covers 17 residues. The DNA for the CDR3 is TGTGCCAGCAGCGTGGAGGGGGGGGGAGGCCCCAACAATGAGCAGTTCTTC. As protein: CASSVEGGGGPNNEQFF.

This clonotype was counted at least ten times. The V gene is TRBV28, the J gene TRBJ1-1; 7 nucleotides match TRBD1. The CDR3 length is 13 residues. Germline V gene lookup returns CDR1 MDHEN and CDR2 SYDVKM. J lost 1 base, V lost 8 bases, and 4 bases had no gene match. For the CDR3, the DNA is TGTGCCAGCCGTACAGGGGAGAACACTGAAGCTTTCTTT. It specifies CASRTGENTEAFF.

This clonotype was observed at least ten times. This rearrangement joins TRBV27 to TRBJ1-1, with D tentatively TRBD1 (5 bases). The length of the CDR3 is 13 residues. Deletions cut 7 bases from V and 1 base from J, with 10 bases between. Per germline, CDR1 MNHEY and CDR2 SMNVEV (reference sequence). For the CDR3, the DNA is TGTGCCAGCACTGGGACGCAGAACACTGAAGCTTTCTTT. It is translated as CASTGTQNTEAFF.

Note on this clonotype: At one end, the junction sequence differs from germline, possibly due to a read error. The chain recombines TRBV7-7 with TRBJ2-1, with a weak D call TRBD2 (6 bases). Germline V gene sequence: CDR1 SSHAT, CDR2 FNYEAQ (reference sequence). The CDR3 is 13 residues long. This CDR3 reads CASSLVGGDLLFF. The CDR3 DNA reads as TGTGCTAGCAGCTTAGTGGGCGGGGACCTACTGTTCTTC.

This clonotype was observed at least ten times. The J gene is TRBJ2-1, the V gene TRBV6-2 or TRBV6-3; TRBD1 aligns across 9 bases. The CDR3 has 16 residues. Germline V gives CDR1 MNHEY, CDR2 SVGEGT. V trimming: 4 bases; J trimming: 6 bases; junction bases outside the gene matches: 10. The CDR3 nucleotides read TGTGCCAGCAGTTGGTCCCAAGGGACAGGGCTCAATGAGCAGTTCTTC. Its protein is CASSWSQGTGLNEQFF.

At least ten counts were recorded for this clonotype. V gene TRBV5-4 combines with J gene TRBJ2-7; D is perhaps TRBD1 or TRBD2 (5 bases each). CDR1 is SGHNT and CDR2 is YYREEE in the germline V gene (reference sequence). The ends were cut back, 2 bases at V and 4 bases at J, with 13 bases in the middle. The CDR3 sequence is 14 residues long. The CDR3 nucleotides are TGTGCCAGCAGCTTTCAGGGTGAGGGGTACGAGCAGTACTTC. This encodes CASSFQGEGYEQYF.

This clonotype has at least ten counts. J is TRBJ2-1 and V is TRBV25-1, with unresolved D. Deletions cut 6 bases from V and 4 bases from J, with 13 bases between. CDR1 and CDR2 (germline): MGHDK, SYGVNS. The CDR3 spans 14 residues. The CDR3 spells CASRLDHGYNEQFF. The CDR3 DNA sequence: TGTGCCAGCAGATTAGACCACGGATACAATGAGCAGTTCTTC. Drawing the rest from reference TRBV25-1 and TRBJ2-1, the complete variable domain is EADIYQTPRYLVIGTGKKITLECSQTMGHDKMYWYQQDPGMELHLIHYSYGVNSTEKGDLSSESTVSRIRTEHFPLTLESARPSHTSQYLCASRLDHGYNEQFFGPGTRLTVL.

This clonotype was picked up many times. CDR3 protein: CASSLSGLDRGGDTQYF. DNA of the CDR3: TGTGCCAGCAGTTTATCTGGTTTGGACAGAGGAGGAGATACGCAGTATTTT. This rearrangement joins TRBV28 to TRBJ2-3; D is perhaps TRBD1 (6 bases). Trimming stripped 1 base from V and 5 bases from J, with 19 bases between. The CDR3 contains 17 residues. Germline-derived CDR1 and CDR2 are MDHEN and SYDVKM.

This clonotype was seen ten or more times. This rearrangement joins TRBV6-1 to TRBJ1-5; no definite D call. V gave up 6 bases and J gave up 5 bases, with 14 bases separating them. The CDR3 is made up of 14 amino acids. Germline V lookup: CDR1 MNHNS, CDR2 SASEGT. The DNA of the CDR3 is TGTGCCAGCAGCCAAGGCGCTTCTTATCAGCCCCAGCATTTT. This sequence encodes CASSQGASYQPQHF.

This clonotype was found many times. CDR3 region: CSGAWTGGTEAFF. CDR3 DNA: TGCAGCGGCGCCTGGACAGGGGGCACTGAAGCTTTCTTT. The rearrangement links TRBV29-1 to TRBJ1-1; the match to TRBD1 covers 10 bases. Germline V gene sequence: CDR1 SQVTM, CDR2 ANQGSEA. The CDR3 has 13 amino acids. The ends lost 7 bases at V and 4 bases at J; junction bases unmatched: 6.

This clonotype showed up just a few times. V is TRBV9 and J is TRBJ1-1; no clear D gene. Trimming took 4 bases from V and 6 from J, leaving 10 bases between them. The CDR3 covers 12 residues. Germline V lookup: CDR1 SGDLS, CDR2 YYNGEE. The CDR3: CASSSEGSEAFF. CDR3 DNA: TGTGCCAGCAGCTCAGAAGGGTCTGAAGCTTTCTTT.

This clonotype was detected ten times or more. The chain employs TRBV20-1 and TRBJ2-5; D possibly corresponds to TRBD1 (6 bases). CDR1 is DFQATT, CDR2 SNEGSKA, per germline (reference sequence). V lost 3 bases and J lost 3, with 8 bases in between. This CDR3 has 12 amino acids. Written as DNA, the CDR3 is TGCAGTGCTAGTTACAGGGAAGAGACCCAGTACTTC. Its protein product is CSASYREETQYF.

V usage is TRBV20-1 and J usage is TRBJ2-1; D possibly corresponds to TRBD1 (6 bases). V was shortened by 3 bases and J by 9 bases, with 15 bases between the two germline ends. Germline-derived CDR1 and CDR2 are DFQATT and SNEGSKA (reference sequence). CDR3 length: 13 residues. CDR3 DNA sequence: TGCAGTGCTAGTGAGGGTCTGACAGGTGAGCAGTTCTTC. Translated, it gives CSASEGLTGEQFF.

The table lists this clonotype with many counts. The rearrangement links TRBV7-2 to TRBJ1-2; D gene unclear. CDR1 and CDR2 (germline): SGHTA, FQGNSA. CDR3 length equals 13 residues. Trimming stripped 5 bases from V and 4 bases from J, with 11 bases between. CDR3 in amino acids: CASSPSSFYGYTF. The CDR3 DNA reads TGTGCCAGCAGCCCAAGCAGCTTCTATGGCTACACCTTC.

This clonotype occurred many times. The J gene is TRBJ2-1, the V gene TRBV7-9, with a possible D match to TRBD1 (7 bases). Germline CDR1 SEHNR, CDR2 FQNEAQ (reference sequence). The V end lost 4 bases, the J end lost 0 bases, and 16 bases lay between the germline ends. The CDR3 loop spans 17 amino acids. The CDR3 loop reads CASSSTSGGGSYNEQFF. The CDR3 nucleotides read TGTGCCAGCAGCTCCACCTCAGGGGGAGGCTCCTACAATGAGCAGTTCTTC.

This clonotype was counted many times. V gene TRBV2 combines with J gene TRBJ2-1; 10 nucleotides match TRBD2. Germline V CDR1 and CDR2: SNHLY, FYNNEI. J gave up 0 bases and V 8 bases, and 16 bases lay outside the gene matches. The CDR3 totals 19 residues. The CDR3 nucleotides read TGTGCCAGCTCGGGGACATCTAGCGGGGGAATAACCTCCTACAATGAGCAGTTCTTC. Its protein product is CASSGTSSGGITSYNEQFF.

The chain has TRBV20-1 and TRBJ1-4, with D unresolved. The CDR3 totals 13 residues. V lost 5 bases to trimming and J lost 8 bases, with 15 bases between them. CDR1 and CDR2 from the germline V gene are DFQATT and SNEGSKA (reference sequence). CDR3 loop: CSAGPDNFEKLFF. The CDR3 bases are TGCAGTGCTGGCCCCGACAATTTCGAAAAACTGTTTTTT.

V and J are TRBV9 and TRBJ1-3; D gene unclear. Germline values: CDR1 SGDLS, CDR2 YYNGEE. The CDR3 contains 18 residues. The V gene lost 0 bases and the J gene lost 0 bases, with 16 bases spanning the gap. The CDR3 reads CASSVGADRRNSGNTIYF. In DNA form, the CDR3 reads TGTGCCAGCAGCGTAGGGGCCGACCGGAGAAACTCTGGAAACACCATATATTTT.

Many counts were recorded for this clonotype. The chain links TRBV28 to TRBJ2-5, with 13 bases lining up with TRBD2. The germline V gene has CDR1 MDHEN and CDR2 SYDVKM. J lost 2 bases, V lost 3 bases, and 3 bases had no gene match. The CDR3 is 16 amino acids. CDR3 sequence: CASSFPTSGGQETQYF. In DNA form, the CDR3 reads TGTGCCAGCAGTTTTCCGACTAGCGGGGGGCAAGAGACCCAGTACTTC.

This clonotype was detected ten times or more. This rearrangement joins TRBV3-1 to TRBJ2-7; D is unresolved. The CDR3 consists of 14 residues. Trimming took off 3 bases at V and 4 bases at J, with 13 bases between the two ends. Per germline, CDR1 LGHDT and CDR2 YNNKEL (reference sequence). This CDR3 is CASSHIRTSYEQYF. As DNA, the CDR3 is TGTGCCAGCAGCCACATCAGAACCTCGTACGAGCAGTACTTC.

This clonotype was counted at least ten times. The chain has TRBV5-1 and TRBJ2-7; D not resolved. This CDR3 is 14 amino acids long. Germline V gene lookup returns CDR1 SGHRS and CDR2 YFSETQ. V gave up 1 base and J gave up 2 bases, with 10 bases separating them. CDR3 in DNA: TGCGCCAGCAGCTTGACCAGAACCGCCTACGAGCAGTACTTC. The encoded protein is CASSLTRTAYEQYF.